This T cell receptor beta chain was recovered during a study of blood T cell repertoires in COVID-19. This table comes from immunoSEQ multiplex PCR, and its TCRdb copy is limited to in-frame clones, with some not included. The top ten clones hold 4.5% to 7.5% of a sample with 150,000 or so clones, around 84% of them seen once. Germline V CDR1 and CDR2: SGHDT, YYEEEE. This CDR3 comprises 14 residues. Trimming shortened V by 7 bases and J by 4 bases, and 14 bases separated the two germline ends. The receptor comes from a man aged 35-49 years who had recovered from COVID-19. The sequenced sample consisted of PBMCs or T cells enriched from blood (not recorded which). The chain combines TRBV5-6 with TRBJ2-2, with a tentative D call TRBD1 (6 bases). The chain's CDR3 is CASGGWGRTGELFF. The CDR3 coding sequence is TGTGCCAGCGGGGGCTGGGGTCGCACCGGGGAGCTGTTTTTT.